Each of the 2 T cell receptor beta chains below was sequenced from the same sample in a study of shared clonotypes between healthy human individuals. The data were produced by immunoSEQ multiplex PCR, yet TCRdb's version contains in-frame clones alone and is incomplete. The table records about 680,000 clones, 60% to 75% of them present only once. Source material: memory CD4+ T cells sorted from blood. Subset meaning: CD45RA-negative fraction. The receptors shown here come from a young woman in good health.

The chain joins TRBV7-9 to TRBJ1-4; D might be TRBD1 (5 bases). The V end lost 5 bases, the J end lost 4 bases, and 14 bases lay between the germline ends. Germline assignment: CDR1 SEHNR and CDR2 FQNEAQ (reference sequence). There are 15 residues in the CDR3. CDR3 sequence reads: CASSPRTGGNEKLFF. The CDR3 coding sequence is TGTGCCAGCAGCCCGCGGACGGGGGGTAATGAAAAACTGTTTTTT.

J is TRBJ1-2 and V is TRBV28; D may be TRBD1 (6 bases). Per the germline V gene, CDR1 is MDHEN and CDR2 is SYDVKM. V lost 5 bases and J lost 8, with 18 bases in between. The CDR3 runs to 14 residues. DNA of the CDR3: TGTGCCAGCAGTCCTCCGAACAGGGTGCGAGGCTACACCTTC. This gives the protein CASSPPNRVRGYTF.